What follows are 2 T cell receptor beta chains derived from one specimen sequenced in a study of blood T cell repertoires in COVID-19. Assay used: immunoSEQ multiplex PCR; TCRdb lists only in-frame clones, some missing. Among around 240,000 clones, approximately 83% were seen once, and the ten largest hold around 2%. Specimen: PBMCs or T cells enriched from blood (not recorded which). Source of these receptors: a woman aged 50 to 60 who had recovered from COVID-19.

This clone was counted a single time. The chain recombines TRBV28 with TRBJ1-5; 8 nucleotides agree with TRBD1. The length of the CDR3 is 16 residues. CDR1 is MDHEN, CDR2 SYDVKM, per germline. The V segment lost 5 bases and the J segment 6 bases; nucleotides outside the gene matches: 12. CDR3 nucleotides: TGTGCCAGCAGTCAAGGGACAGGTTCGAATGGTCAGCCCCAGCATTTT. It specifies CASSQGTGSNGQPQHF.

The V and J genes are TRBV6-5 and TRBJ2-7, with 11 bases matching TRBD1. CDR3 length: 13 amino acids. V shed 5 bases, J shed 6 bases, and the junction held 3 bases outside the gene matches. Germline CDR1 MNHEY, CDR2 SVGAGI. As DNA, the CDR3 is TGTGCCAGCAGTCCGGGACAGGGGGTCGAGCAGTACTTC. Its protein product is CASSPGQGVEQYF.